The sequence of this TCR beta chain was determined in a study of T cell responses to AZD1222 COVID-19 vaccine. As for the study in general: Pooling was applied to second doses at about 4 or about 12 weeks. Study observations and caveats: White British people made up most donors, females outnumbered males, and clonal diversity was possibly underestimated.

Worth noting for this clone: Antigen specificity is unknown.

Data came from immunoSEQ multiplex PCR; TCRdb stores just in-frame clones and leaves some out. Of about 180,000 clones in the sample, 88% were seen once. Per the germline V gene, CDR1 is MNHEY and CDR2 is SMNVEV (reference sequence). This CDR3 is built from 15 residues. Trimming cost V 3 bases and J 3 bases; bases outside gene matches: 4. Source: peripheral blood, taken on day 0 of AZD1222 vaccination. This sequence originates from an adult in good health. The V and J genes are TRBV27 and TRBJ1-2; 10 bases match TRBD1. The chain's CDR3 is CASSFKGTGDYGYTF. The CDR3, as DNA: TGTGCCAGCAGTTTTAAAGGGACAGGGGACTATGGCTACACCTTC.